The text below deals with one TCR beta chain. This sample is drawn from a study of blood T cell repertoires in COVID-19. Germline trimming cut 9 bases from V and 2 bases from J; bases unmatched to any gene: 5. This CDR3 contains 14 residues. Germline V CDR1 and CDR2: KGHDR, SFDVKD. Some clones are missing from TCRdb's copy, which holds only in-frame ones; the method was immunoSEQ multiplex PCR. Of roughly 86,000 clones detected, about 85% appear once; the ten largest clones hold 3%. The TCR originated in an elderly woman with COVID-19, enrolled during active disease. This sequence joins TRBV24-1 and TRBJ2-2; 7 nucleotides line up with TRBD2. Sequencing input: peripheral blood. CDR3 DNA: TGTGCCACCGGGGGGACTACAAACACCGGGGAGCTGTTTTTT. Its translation: CATGGTTNTGELFF.